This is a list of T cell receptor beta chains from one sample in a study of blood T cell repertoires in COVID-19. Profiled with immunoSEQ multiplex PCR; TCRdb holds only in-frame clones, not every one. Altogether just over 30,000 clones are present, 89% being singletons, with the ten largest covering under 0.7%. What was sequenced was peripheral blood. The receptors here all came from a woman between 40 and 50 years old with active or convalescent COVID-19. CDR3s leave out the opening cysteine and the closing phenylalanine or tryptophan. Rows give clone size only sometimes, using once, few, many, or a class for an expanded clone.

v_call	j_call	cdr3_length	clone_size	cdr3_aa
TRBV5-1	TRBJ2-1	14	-	ASSPNRGSSYNEQF
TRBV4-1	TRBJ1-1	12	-	ASSQRGGQTEAF
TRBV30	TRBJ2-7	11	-	AWSGQGAGEQY
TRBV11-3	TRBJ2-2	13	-	ASSLVASSTGELF
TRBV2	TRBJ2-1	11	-	ASLRVQGGEQF
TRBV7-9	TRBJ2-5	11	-	ASSSRGGETQY
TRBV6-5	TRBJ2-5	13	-	ASSYVRDIQETQY
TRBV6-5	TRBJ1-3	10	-	ASTGPGNTIY
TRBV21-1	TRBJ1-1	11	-	ASKAPGRTEAF
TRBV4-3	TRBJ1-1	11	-	ASSQGGPVEAF
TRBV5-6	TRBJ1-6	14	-	ASSDKVREFYSPLH
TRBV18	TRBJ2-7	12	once	ASSPQLPPGEQY
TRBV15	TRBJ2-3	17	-	ATSRARGSSGRNTDTQY
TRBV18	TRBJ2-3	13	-	ASSRLRGHQDTQY
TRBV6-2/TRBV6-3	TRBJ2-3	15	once	ASSYSSRGPTGDTQY
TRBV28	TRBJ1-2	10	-	ATGKSNYGYT
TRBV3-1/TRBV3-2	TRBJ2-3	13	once	ASSLSGRVTDTQY
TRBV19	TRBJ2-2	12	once	ASRPGRDTGELF
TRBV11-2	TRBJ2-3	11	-	ASSPHLADTQY
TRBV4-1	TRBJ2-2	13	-	ASSQGDGRIGELF
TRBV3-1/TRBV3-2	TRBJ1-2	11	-	ASSQRQGGGYT
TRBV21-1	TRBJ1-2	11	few	AIPEGTNYGYT
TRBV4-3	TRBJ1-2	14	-	ASSQESLEGDYGYT
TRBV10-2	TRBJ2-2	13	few	ASLGQGALGGELF
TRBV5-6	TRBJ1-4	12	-	ASSHEAYPEKLF
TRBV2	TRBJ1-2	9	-	ASTEVFDTT
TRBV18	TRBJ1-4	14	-	ASSPRGVGGNEKLF
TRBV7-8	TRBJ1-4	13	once	ASSLPGQLNEKLF
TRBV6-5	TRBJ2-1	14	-	ASSYGARGGSNEQF
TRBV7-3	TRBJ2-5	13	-	ASSLDSGNTRTQY
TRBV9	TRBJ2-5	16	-	ASSVSPSATGNQETQY
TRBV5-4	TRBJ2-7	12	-	ASTRQGSSYEQY
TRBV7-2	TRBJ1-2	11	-	ASFGTGRYGYT
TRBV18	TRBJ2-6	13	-	ASSPLKGGGNVLT
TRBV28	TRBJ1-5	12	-	ASTDYRHNQPQH
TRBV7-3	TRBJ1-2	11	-	ASSRDRGNGYT
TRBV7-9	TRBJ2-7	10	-	ASSSDRYEQY
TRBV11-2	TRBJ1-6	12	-	ASTRGSNNSPLH
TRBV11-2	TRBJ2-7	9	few	ASSLSREQY
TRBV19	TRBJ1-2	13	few	ASSVSAGDLYGYT
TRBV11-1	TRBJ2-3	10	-	ASSPSRDTQY
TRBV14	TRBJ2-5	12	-	ASSQDLVLGTQY
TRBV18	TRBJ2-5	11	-	ASSLNARETQY
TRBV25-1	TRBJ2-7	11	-	ASSPRTGYEQY
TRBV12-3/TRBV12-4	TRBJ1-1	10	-	ASNKRDTEAF
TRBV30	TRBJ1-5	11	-	AWSSTGDQPQH
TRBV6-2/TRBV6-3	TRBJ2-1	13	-	ASSLGVDGLREQF
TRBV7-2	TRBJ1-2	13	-	ASSPEGWMNYGYT
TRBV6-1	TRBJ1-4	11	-	ASSEVGGEKLF
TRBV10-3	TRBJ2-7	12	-	AISRQASSYEQY
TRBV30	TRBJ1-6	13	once	AWSPPPGVGSPLH